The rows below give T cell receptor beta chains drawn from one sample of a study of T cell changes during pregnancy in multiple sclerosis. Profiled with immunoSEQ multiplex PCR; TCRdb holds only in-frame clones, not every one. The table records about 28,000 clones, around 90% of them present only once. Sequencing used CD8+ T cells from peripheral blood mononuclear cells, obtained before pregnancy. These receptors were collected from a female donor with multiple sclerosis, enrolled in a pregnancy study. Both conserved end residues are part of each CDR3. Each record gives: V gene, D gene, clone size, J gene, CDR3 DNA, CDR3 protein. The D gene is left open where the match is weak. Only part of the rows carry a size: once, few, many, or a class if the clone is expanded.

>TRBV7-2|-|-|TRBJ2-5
TGTGCCAGCAGCTCCCCTCCAGAGACCCAGTACTTC
CASSSPPETQYF
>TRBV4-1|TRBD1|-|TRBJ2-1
TGCGCCAGCAGCCAACTTGACAGGGGAAATGAGCAGTTCTTC
CASSQLDRGNEQFF
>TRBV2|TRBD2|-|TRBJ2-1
TGTGCCAGCATCCAGACTAGCGGGACATACAATGAGCAGTTCTTC
CASIQTSGTYNEQFF
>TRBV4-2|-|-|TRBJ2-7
TGTGCCAGCAGCCAATATTCCGAGCAGTACTTC
CASSQYSEQYF
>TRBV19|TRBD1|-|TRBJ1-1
TGTGCCAGTAGAAAGACAGGGGAGAACACTGAAGCTTTCTTT
CASRKTGENTEAFF
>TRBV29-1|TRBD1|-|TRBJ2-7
TGCAGCGTTGAAGAATGGACAGGGGACGAGCAGTACTTC
CSVEEWTGDEQYF
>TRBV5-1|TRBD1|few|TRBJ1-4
TGCGCCAGCAGCTTGGGGACAGGGAGAGAAAAACTGTTTTTT
CASSLGTGREKLFF
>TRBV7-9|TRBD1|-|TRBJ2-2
TGTGCCAGCAGCCTCACAGGGGGGAGCACCGGGGAGCTGTTTTTT
CASSLTGGSTGELFF
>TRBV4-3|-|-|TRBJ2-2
TGCGCCAGCAGCCAAGAATCGAGACTACCCTTCGGCGGGGAGCTGTTTTTT
CASSQESRLPFGGELFF
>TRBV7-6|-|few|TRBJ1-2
TGTGCCAGCAGCTCAGATGTAGGGGGGGGCGGTGGCTACACCTTC
CASSSDVGGGGGYTF
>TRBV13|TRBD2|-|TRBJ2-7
TGTGCCAGCAGCTCGGGACTAGCGGGAGTTCCCTACGAGCAGTACTTC
CASSSGLAGVPYEQYF
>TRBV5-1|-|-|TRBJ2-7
TGCGCCAGCCGGGGACTGCCAGGCTACGAGCAGTACTTC
CASRGLPGYEQYF
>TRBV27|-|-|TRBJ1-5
TGTGCCAGCAGTTTAACGGAGAATAGCAATCAGCCCCAGCATTTT
CASSLTENSNQPQHF
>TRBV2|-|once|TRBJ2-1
TGTGCCAGCAGTGAAACCCCTTCTACCTACAATGAGCAGTTCTTC
CASSETPSTYNEQFF
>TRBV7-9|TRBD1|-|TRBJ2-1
TGTGCCAGCAGCCGTATCCCGGGACAGGGCTACAATGAGCAGTTCTTC
CASSRIPGQGYNEQFF
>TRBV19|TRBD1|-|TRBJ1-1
TGTGCCAGTACCCCGACAGGGGATGGGAACACTGAAGCTTTCTTT
CASTPTGDGNTEAFF
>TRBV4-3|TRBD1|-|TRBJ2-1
TGCGCCAGCAGCCAAGACCCGGGACAGGGGGGCAATGAGCAGTTCTTC
CASSQDPGQGGNEQFF
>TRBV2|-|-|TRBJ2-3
TGTGCCAGCAGCACTCACTCGGACTACGTGATCACAGATACGCAGTATTTT
CASSTHSDYVITDTQYF
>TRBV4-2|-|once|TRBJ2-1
TGTGCCAGCAGCCAAGGGGAGAGACTAGTTTTCAATGAGCAGTTCTTC
CASSQGERLVFNEQFF
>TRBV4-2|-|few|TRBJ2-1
TGTGCCAGCAGCCAAGTTCTCGGGAGCTCCTACAATGAGCAGTTCTTC
CASSQVLGSSYNEQFF
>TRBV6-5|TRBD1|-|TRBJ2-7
TGTGCCAGCGGATTACAGGGGTACGAGCAGTACTTC
CASGLQGYEQYF
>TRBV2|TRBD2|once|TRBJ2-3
TGTGCCAGCAGTGAAGGGACTAGCGGGAGAAAAGATACGCAGTATTTT
CASSEGTSGRKDTQYF
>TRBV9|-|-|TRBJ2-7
TGTGCCAGCAGCGTAGAGTGGGGGCTGGGGTACGAGCAGTACTTC
CASSVEWGLGYEQYF
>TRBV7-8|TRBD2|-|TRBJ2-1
TGTGCCAGCAGCTTCCCGGGACTAGCGGCCGGGGGTGGTGAGCAGTTCTTC
CASSFPGLAAGGGEQFF
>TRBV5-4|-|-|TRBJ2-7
TGTGCCAGCAGCCCGGCGGGAACCTACGAGCAGTACTTC
CASSPAGTYEQYF
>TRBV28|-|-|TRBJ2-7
TGTGCCAGCAGTGGTGACACCTACGAGCAGTACTTC
CASSGDTYEQYF
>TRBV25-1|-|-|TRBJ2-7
TGTGCCAGCAGTGCAAGCCAACACGAGCAGTACTTC
CASSASQHEQYF
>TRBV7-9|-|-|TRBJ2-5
TGTGCCAGCAGTCTCCTCCTAGCGCGCCTGGTAGAGACCCAGTACTTC
CASSLLLARLVETQYF
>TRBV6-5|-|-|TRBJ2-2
TGTGCCAGCAGCCCACTAATAAACACCGGGGAGCTGTTTTTT
CASSPLINTGELFF
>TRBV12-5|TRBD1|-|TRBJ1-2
TGTGCTAGTGGTGCCACGGGTTCAGGGGGCGAAGCGTCCGGCTACACCTTC
CASGATGSGGEASGYTF